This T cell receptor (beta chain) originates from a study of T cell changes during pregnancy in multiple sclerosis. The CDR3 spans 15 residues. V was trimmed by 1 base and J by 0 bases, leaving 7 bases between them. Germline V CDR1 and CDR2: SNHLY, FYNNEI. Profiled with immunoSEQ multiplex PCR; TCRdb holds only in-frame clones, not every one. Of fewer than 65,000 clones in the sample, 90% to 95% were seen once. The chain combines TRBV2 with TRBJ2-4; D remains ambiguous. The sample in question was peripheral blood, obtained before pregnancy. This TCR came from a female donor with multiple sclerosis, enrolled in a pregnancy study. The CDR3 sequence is CASSEGPVAKNIQYF. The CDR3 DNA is TGTGCCAGCAGTGAAGGCCCGGTAGCCAAAAACATTCAGTACTTC. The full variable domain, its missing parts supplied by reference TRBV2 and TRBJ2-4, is EPEVTQTPSHQVTQMGQEVILRCVPISNHLYFYWYRQILGQKVEFLVSFYNNEISEKSEIFDDQFSVERPDGSNFTLKIRSTKLEDSAMYFCASSEGPVAKNIQYFGAGTRLSVL.